One and the same sample provided the 23 T cell receptor beta chains below, sequenced in a study of T cell repertoires in cytomegalovirus infection. Antigens for these TCRs are unknown. TCRdb reprocessed the reads with MiXCR, giving one entry per CDR3 protein. The repertoire holds 250,000 to 300,000 distinct CDR3 sequences, 22% seen once, with approximately 20% in the top ten. Sequencing was performed on cultured PBMCs, taken from culture after CMV antigen stimulation. All receptors come from a human donor in good health (CMV status not recorded). Some clones in this sample may be carry-over from other donors' samples.

The chain is built from TRBV6-6 and TRBJ2-3; 11 bases fit TRBD2. The length of the CDR3 is 16 residues. With V trimmed by 1 base and J by 3 bases, 3 bases remained unmatched. Germline CDR1 is MNHNY and CDR2 is SVGAGI (reference sequence). CDR3 nucleotides: TGTGCCAGCAGTTACTTGCTAGCGGGAGGAACAGATACGCAGTATTTT. This encodes CASSYLLAGGTDTQYF.

The rearrangement uses TRBV7-3 and TRBJ1-2; D unclear. This CDR3 has 15 residues. V lost 5 bases to trimming and J lost 3 bases, with 16 bases between them. Germline CDR1 reads SGHTA; CDR2 reads FQGTGA. As DNA, the CDR3 is TGTGCCAGCAGCCCCCTCACAGTTTCGGACTATGGCTACACCTTC. It is translated as CASSPLTVSDYGYTF.

This clonotype showed up many times. V usage is TRBV7-2 and J usage is TRBJ2-1; 10 bases fit TRBD2. CDR1 SGHTA and CDR2 FQGNSA come from the germline V gene. The CDR3 extends over 15 amino acids. V was pared by 5 bases and J by 10 bases, with 11 bases of the junction left unmatched. The CDR3 DNA reads as TGTGCCAGCAGCCCGCTAGCGGGAGCTGACGGCGAGCAGTTCTTC. Residues: CASSPLAGADGEQFF.

The DNA for the CDR3 is TGCATCCTCGTCCGACTCTTTGGGGGTGGGGAGACCCAGTACTTC. Protein sequence: CILVRLFGGGETQYF. This chain connects TRBV29-1 to TRBJ2-5; D possibly uses TRBD1 or TRBD2 (5 bases each). The CDR3 loop spans 15 amino acids. CDR1 SQVTM and CDR2 ANQGSEA come from the germline V gene.

J is TRBJ1-5 and V is TRBV5-1; TRBD1 matches at 11 bases. The CDR3 is 16 residues long. CDR1 and CDR2 (germline): SGHRS, YFSETQ. The V gene end was trimmed by 4 bases and the J gene end by 4 bases; junction bases not matched to a gene: 7. CDR3 region: CASSPDGQGANQPQHF. CDR3 nucleotides: TGCGCCAGCAGCCCAGATGGACAGGGGGCGAATCAGCCCCAGCATTTT.

CDR3 amino acids: CASSLLGTDPYEQYF. The CDR3 coding sequence is TGTGCCAGTAGTCTTCTAGGGACAGATCCTTACGAGCAGTACTTC. The genes are TRBV19 and TRBJ2-7; TRBD1 aligns across 7 bases. This CDR3 is 15 amino acids long. Germline V gene data show CDR1 as LNHDA and CDR2 as SQIVND (reference sequence). J gave up 4 bases and V 5 bases, and 11 bases lay outside the gene matches.

This clonotype was detected a few times. The rearrangement uses TRBV28 and TRBJ1-5, with unresolved D. The germline V gene encodes CDR1 MDHEN and CDR2 SYDVKM. The V gene lost 6 bases and the J gene lost 0 bases, with 9 bases spanning the gap. This CDR3 region has 14 residues. In nucleotides, the CDR3 is TGTGCCAGCAGAGACATAGCTAGCAATCAGCCCCAGCATTTT. It specifies CASRDIASNQPQHF. Using reference TRBV28 and TRBJ1-5 for the parts outside the CDR3, the full variable domain is DVKVTQSSRYLVKRTGEKVFLECVQDMDHENMFWYRQDPGLGLRLIYFSYDVKMKEKGDIPEGYSVSREKKERFSLILESASTNQTSMYLCASRDIASNQPQHFGDGTRLSIL.

In this sample, this clonotype turned up many times. The genes are TRBV7-8 and TRBJ2-1, with TRBD1 identical over 7 bases. Trimming cost V 2 bases and J 3 bases; bases outside gene matches: 7. Germline CDR1 and CDR2: SGHVS and FQNEAQ. The CDR3 is made up of 16 amino acids. In DNA form, the CDR3 reads TGTGCCAGCAGCTTAAACCGGGACAGCTTCTACAATGAGCAGTTCTTC. This encodes CASSLNRDSFYNEQFF.

This clonotype was counted many times. This chain joins TRBV7-9 and TRBJ2-1; D not certain. This CDR3 has 15 amino acids. V was shortened by 4 bases and J by 2 bases, with 12 bases between the two germline ends. Germline V lookup: CDR1 SEHNR, CDR2 FQNEAQ (reference sequence). The CDR3 is CASSSTGGTYNEQFF. The CDR3 nucleotides read TGTGCCAGCAGCTCGACTGGTGGCACCTACAATGAGCAGTTCTTC.

Only a few counts were recorded for this clonotype. The chain has TRBV3-1 and TRBJ2-7; TRBD2 matches at 7 bases. The CDR3 totals 14 residues. The V gene end was trimmed by 3 bases and the J gene end by 3 bases; junction bases not matched to a gene: 5. Germline V lookup: CDR1 LGHDT, CDR2 YNNKEL (reference sequence). For the CDR3, the DNA is TGTGCCAGCAGCCAGTCGGGACTATTCTACGAGCAGTACTTC. The encoded protein is CASSQSGLFYEQYF.

This clonotype showed up many times. The chain employs TRBV12-3 or TRBV12-4 and TRBJ1-2; D is uncertain. The V end was cut by 1 base, the J end by 2 bases, with 11 bases between. This CDR3 has 15 amino acids. The CDR3 DNA sequence: TGTGCCAGCAGTTTAGGGATGGACGGGAACTATGGCTACACCTTC. As protein: CASSLGMDGNYGYTF.

This clonotype was picked up many times. The rearrangement links TRBV19 to TRBJ1-1; no firm D call. There are 14 residues in the CDR3. From germline, CDR1 is LNHDA and CDR2 SQIVND (reference sequence). V dropped 5 bases and J dropped 0 bases, with 10 bases sitting between them. The CDR3 is CASSVATMNTEAFF. The CDR3, as DNA: TGTGCCAGTAGTGTGGCCACTATGAACACTGAAGCTTTCTTT.

The chain recombines TRBV5-5 with TRBJ2-3; D remains unclear. Germline-derived CDR1 and CDR2 are SGHKS and YYEKEE (reference sequence). This CDR3 comprises 13 residues. The V and J ends lost 2 bases and 4 bases respectively, with 8 bases between them. CDR3 nucleotides: TGTGCCAGCAGCTTCCTATTTTCAGATACGCAGTATTTT. Its protein is CASSFLFSDTQYF. The variable domain in full, with the rest retrieved from reference TRBV5-5 and TRBJ2-3, is DAGVTQSPTHLIKTRGQQVTLRCSPISGHKSVSWYQQVLGQGPQFIFQYYEKEERGRGNFPDRFSARQFPNYSSELNVNALLLGDSALYLCASSFLFSDTQYFGPGTRLTVL.

The chain employs TRBV24-1 and TRBJ2-3, with 12 bases lining up with TRBD2. J was trimmed by 4 bases and V by 3 bases; bases with no gene match: 4. This CDR3 has 16 residues. Looked up from germline, CDR1 is KGHDR and CDR2 is SFDVKD. CDR3 in amino acids: CATSDRLAGEADTQYF. The CDR3 DNA reads as TGTGCCACCAGTGATCGACTAGCGGGAGAGGCAGATACGCAGTATTTT.

This clonotype was counted a few times. The chain is built from TRBV4-2 and TRBJ1-5, with 8 nucleotides matching TRBD1. The CDR3 loop spans 18 amino acids. The V gene's germline CDR1 is LGHNA and CDR2 YNFKEQ. J gave up 6 bases and V 0 bases, and 13 bases lay outside the gene matches. Here the CDR3 reads CASSQDRTLDRAGQPQHF. Written as DNA, the CDR3 is TGTGCCAGCAGCCAAGATCGAACACTGGACAGGGCTGGTCAGCCCCAGCATTTT.

The V and J genes are TRBV7-2 and TRBJ2-1; no firm D call. CDR1 and CDR2 from the germline V gene are SGHTA and FQGNSA. The CDR3 totals 13 residues. Trimming took 4 bases from V and 9 from J, leaving 13 bases between them. CDR3: CASSSQQRGEQFF. For the CDR3, the DNA is TGTGCCAGCAGCTCTCAACAGCGAGGTGAGCAGTTCTTC.

This clonotype was recorded many times. The chain carries TRBV9 and TRBJ1-1; D is ambiguous. Germline values: CDR1 SGDLS, CDR2 YYNGEE. The CDR3 spans 14 residues. The germline V and J ends were trimmed by 4 bases and 2 bases, with 12 bases remaining between them. CDR3 DNA: TGTGCCAGCAGCCCACAGCCAACCAACACTGAAGCTTTCTTT. Translation: CASSPQPTNTEAFF.

This chain uses TRBV12-3 or TRBV12-4 with TRBJ2-7; D gene uncertain. CDR3 size: 12 residues. The V end was cut by 8 bases, the J end by 2 bases, with 10 bases between. The CDR3 loop reads CASGPSAYEQYV. For the CDR3, the DNA is TGTGCCAGCGGCCCAAGCGCCTACGAGCAGTACGTC.

This clonotype has only a few counts. This chain joins TRBV10-3 and TRBJ2-4; possible D gene TRBD1, 6 bases. Trimming cost V 0 bases and J 7 bases, with 13 bases left between them. This CDR3 has 15 residues. Germline V gives CDR1 ENHRY, CDR2 SYGVKD. The CDR3 DNA reads as TGTGCCATCAGTGAGTCTCGGTCCCAGGGGAACATTCAGTACTTC. Translated: CAISESRSQGNIQYF.

This clonotype was seen repeatedly, ten times or more. The genes are TRBV6-1 and TRBJ2-7, with D maybe TRBD1 (5 bases). This CDR3 is built from 14 residues. With 3 bases removed from V and 4 bases from J, the gap between germline ends came to 13 bases. The germline V gene encodes CDR1 MNHNS and CDR2 SASEGT. In DNA, the CDR3 is TGTGCCAGCAGTGAGAGCTGGGGCGGATACGAGCAGTACTTC. Translating it yields CASSESWGGYEQYF.

This clonotype was seen repeatedly, ten times or more. This rearrangement joins TRBV12-3 or TRBV12-4 to TRBJ2-1; D possibly corresponds to TRBD2 (5 bases). V was cut by 5 bases and J by 8 bases, with 19 bases left in between. This CDR3 contains 15 residues. The CDR3 DNA follows: TGTGCCAGCAGTAATCGTAGGGAGAGGGAAGATGAGCAGTTCTTC. Translation: CASSNRREREDEQFF.

CDR3 in amino acids: CASSKFRGAAPNTEAFF. In nucleotides, the CDR3 is TGTGCCAGCAGCAAATTCCGGGGGGCCGCACCGAACACTGAAGCTTTCTTT. J is TRBJ1-1 and V is TRBV6-2 or TRBV6-3; D is perhaps TRBD1 (6 bases). V was cut by 6 bases and J by 1 base, with 21 bases left in between. The CDR3 extends over 17 amino acids. The germline V gene encodes CDR1 MNHEY and CDR2 SVGEGT.

This clonotype has more than one count but fewer than ten. V gene TRBV6-2 or TRBV6-3 combines with J gene TRBJ1-1; 11 bases are shared with TRBD1. CDR3 length: 14 residues. CDR1 is MNHEY, CDR2 SVGEGT, per germline. J lost 11 bases, V lost 8 bases, and 13 bases had no gene match. The DNA of the CDR3 is TGTGCCAGCGGAGGACAGGGGGCATGGGGGGCGGCTTTCTTT. It encodes CASGGQGAWGAAFF.